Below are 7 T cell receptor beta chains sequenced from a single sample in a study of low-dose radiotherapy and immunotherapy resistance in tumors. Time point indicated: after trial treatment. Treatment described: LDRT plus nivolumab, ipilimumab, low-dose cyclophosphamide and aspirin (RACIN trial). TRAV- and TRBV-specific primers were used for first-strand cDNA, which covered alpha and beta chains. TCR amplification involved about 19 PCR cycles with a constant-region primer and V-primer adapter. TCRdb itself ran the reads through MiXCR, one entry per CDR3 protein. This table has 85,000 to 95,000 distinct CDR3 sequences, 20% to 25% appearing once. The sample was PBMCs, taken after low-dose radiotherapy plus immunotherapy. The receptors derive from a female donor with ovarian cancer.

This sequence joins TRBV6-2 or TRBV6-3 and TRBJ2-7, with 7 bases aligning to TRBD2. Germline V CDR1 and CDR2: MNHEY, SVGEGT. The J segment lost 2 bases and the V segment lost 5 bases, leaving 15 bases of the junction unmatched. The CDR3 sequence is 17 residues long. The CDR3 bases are TGTGCCAGCAGTCCGTCCCAACGGACTAGTGAAGCCTACGAGCAGTACTTC. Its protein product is CASSPSQRTSEAYEQYF.

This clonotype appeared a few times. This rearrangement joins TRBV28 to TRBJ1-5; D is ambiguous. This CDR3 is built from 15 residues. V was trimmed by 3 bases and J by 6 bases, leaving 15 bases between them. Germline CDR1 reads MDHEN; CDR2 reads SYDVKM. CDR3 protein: CASSLRQVSSQPQHF. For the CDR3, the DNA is TGTGCCAGCAGTTTGAGGCAGGTCTCCAGTCAGCCCCAGCATTTT.

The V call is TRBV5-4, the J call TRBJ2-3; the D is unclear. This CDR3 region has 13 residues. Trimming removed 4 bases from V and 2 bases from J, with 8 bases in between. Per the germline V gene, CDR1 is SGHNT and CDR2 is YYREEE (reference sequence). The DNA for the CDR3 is TGTGCCAGCAGCGCAGCCACCACAGATACGCAGTATTTT. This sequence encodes CASSAATTDTQYF.

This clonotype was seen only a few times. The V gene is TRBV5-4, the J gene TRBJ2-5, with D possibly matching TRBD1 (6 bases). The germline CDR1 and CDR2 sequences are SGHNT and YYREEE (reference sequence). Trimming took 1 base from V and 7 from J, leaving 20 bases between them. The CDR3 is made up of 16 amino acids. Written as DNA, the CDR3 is TGTGCCAGCAGCTTGAGGGGGATGCTAGCTCCTGGGACCCAGTACTTC. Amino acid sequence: CASSLRGMLAPGTQYF.

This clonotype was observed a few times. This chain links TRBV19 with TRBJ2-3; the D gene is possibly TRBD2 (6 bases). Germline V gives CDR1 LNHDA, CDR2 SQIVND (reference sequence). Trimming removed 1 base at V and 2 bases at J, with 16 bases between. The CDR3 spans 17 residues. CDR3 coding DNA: TGTGCCAGTAGTATAGCTCGGGGGATGACCCTCACAGATACGCAGTATTTT. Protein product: CASSIARGMTLTDTQYF.

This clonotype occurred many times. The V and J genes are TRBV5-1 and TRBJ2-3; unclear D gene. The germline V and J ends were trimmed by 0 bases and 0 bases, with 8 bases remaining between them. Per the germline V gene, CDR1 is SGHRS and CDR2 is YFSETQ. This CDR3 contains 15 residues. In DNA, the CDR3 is TGCGCCAGCAGCTTGGTGGTAGGGAGCACAGATACGCAGTATTTT. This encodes CASSLVVGSTDTQYF.

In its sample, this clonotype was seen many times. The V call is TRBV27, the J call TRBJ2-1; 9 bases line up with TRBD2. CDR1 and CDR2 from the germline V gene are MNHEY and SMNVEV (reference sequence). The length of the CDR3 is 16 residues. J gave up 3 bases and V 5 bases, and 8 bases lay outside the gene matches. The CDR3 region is CASSTAGGADYNEQFF. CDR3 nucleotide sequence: TGTGCCAGCAGTACGGCGGGGGGGGCCGACTACAATGAGCAGTTCTTC.